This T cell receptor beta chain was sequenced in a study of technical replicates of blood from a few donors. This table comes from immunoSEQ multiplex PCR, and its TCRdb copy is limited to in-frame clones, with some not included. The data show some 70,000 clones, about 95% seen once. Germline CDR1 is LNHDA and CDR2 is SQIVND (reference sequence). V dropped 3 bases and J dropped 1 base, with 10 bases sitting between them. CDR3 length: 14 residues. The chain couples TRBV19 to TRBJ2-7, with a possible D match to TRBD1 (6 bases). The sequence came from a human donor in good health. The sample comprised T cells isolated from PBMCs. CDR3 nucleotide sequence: TGTGCCAGTAGTATCGGCAGGGGATCCTACGAGCAGTACTTC. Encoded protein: CASSIGRGSYEQYF.